One and the same sample provided the 9 T cell receptor beta chains below, sequenced in a study of neoadjuvant anti-PD-1 for oral cavity cancer. The repertoire was sequenced with immunoSEQ multiplex PCR; TCRdb's copy has only in-frame clones and lacks some. The sample carries fewer than 15,000 clones, less than 75% recorded once. The sequencing used PBMCs, collected before nivolumab (anti-PD-1) treatment. Receptor source: a person between 40 and 85 years old with oral cavity squamous cell carcinoma.

The chain uses TRBV7-9 and TRBJ1-1, with D unclear. Per the germline V gene, CDR1 is SEHNR and CDR2 is FQNEAQ (reference sequence). Trimming shortened V by 1 base and J by 1 base, and 10 bases separated the two germline ends. The CDR3 is made up of 15 amino acids. The DNA for the CDR3 is TGTGCCAGCAGCTTAGTACAACCCCCGAACACTGAAGCTTTCTTT. Translated, it gives CASSLVQPPNTEAFF. The full variable domain, its missing parts supplied by reference TRBV7-9 and TRBJ1-1, is DTGVSQNPRHKITKRGQNVTFRCDPISEHNRLYWYRQTLGQGPEFLTYFQNEAQLEKSRLLSDRFSAERPKGSFSTLEIQRTEQGDSAMYLCASSLVQPPNTEAFFGQGTRLTVV.

The J gene is TRBJ1-1, the V gene TRBV19; a weak D match, TRBD1 (5 bases). The CDR3 contains 14 residues. Trimming took 1 base from V and 0 from J, leaving 6 bases between them. CDR1 and CDR2 from the germline V gene are LNHDA and SQIVND (reference sequence). CDR3 sequence reads: CASSIGQLNTEAFF. CDR3 DNA: TGTGCCAGTAGTATAGGACAGCTGAACACTGAAGCTTTCTTT.

This chain connects TRBV5-1 to TRBJ2-1; D not certain. The germline gives CDR1 SGHRS, CDR2 YFSETQ. The V end lost 6 bases, the J end lost 8 bases, and 12 bases lay between the germline ends. The CDR3 loop spans 12 amino acids. The CDR3 nucleotides read TGCGCCAGCACCGATTTCGGCGATGAGCAGTTCTTC. Translating it yields CASTDFGDEQFF.

The V gene is TRBV6-1, the J gene TRBJ1-5; possibly TRBD1 for D (5 bases). Trimming left V 10 bases short and J 4 bases short, with 14 bases between. CDR1 is MNHNS and CDR2 is SASEGT in the germline V gene. CDR3 length: 13 amino acids. The CDR3 loop reads CATHRTGNQPQHF. Written as DNA, the CDR3 is TGTGCCACACACAGGACGGGGAATCAGCCCCAGCATTTT.

The chain joins TRBV5-1 to TRBJ2-1; 10 nucleotides line up with TRBD2. V shed 4 bases, J shed 8 bases, and the junction held 12 bases outside the gene matches. Germline V gene data show CDR1 as SGHRS and CDR2 as YFSETQ. CDR3 length: 16 amino acids. The CDR3 spells CASSQFTGLAADEQFF. DNA for the CDR3: TGCGCCAGCAGCCAATTTACTGGACTAGCGGCAGATGAGCAGTTCTTC.

V is TRBV7-9 and J is TRBJ1-2; possibly TRBD1 for D (5 bases). Deletions cut 5 bases from V and 5 bases from J, with 18 bases between. The V gene's germline CDR1 is SEHNR and CDR2 FQNEAQ (reference sequence). The CDR3 loop spans 15 amino acids. CDR3 in DNA: TGTGCCAGCAGCCGGCCGGGACGGAAGGTTTATGGCTACACCTTC. Translated: CASSRPGRKVYGYTF.

V and J are TRBV6-1 and TRBJ2-5, with D perhaps TRBD1 or TRBD2 (5 bases each). This CDR3 spans 15 amino acids. Per the germline V gene, CDR1 is MNHNS and CDR2 is SASEGT. The V end lost 5 bases, the J end lost 8 bases, and 21 bases lay between the germline ends. The CDR3 nucleotides are TGTGCCAGCAGTCCCCCCGGGACGGTCCTCGGTACCCAGTACTTC. Protein sequence: CASSPPGTVLGTQYF.

This chain joins TRBV5-1 and TRBJ2-1; 10 positions agree with TRBD2. CDR1 SGHRS and CDR2 YFSETQ come from the germline V gene. With 2 bases clipped from V and 8 bases from J, the junction kept 7 bases outside the gene matches. This CDR3 region has 15 residues. The CDR3 region is CASSLSSGSLHEQFF. DNA of the CDR3: TGCGCCAGCAGCTTATCTAGCGGGAGTCTCCATGAGCAGTTCTTC.

CDR3 loop: CASSPEWVAGELFF. The CDR3 DNA is TGTGCCAGCTCACCAGAATGGGTAGCCGGGGAGCTGTTTTTT. The J gene is TRBJ2-2, the V gene TRBV18, with D uncertain. V shed 2 bases and J shed 6 bases, with 10 bases lying between them. This CDR3 is 14 amino acids long. From germline, CDR1 is KGHSH and CDR2 LQKENI. Using reference TRBV18 and TRBJ2-2 for the parts outside the CDR3, the full variable domain is NAGVMQNPRHLVRRRGQEARLRCSPMKGHSHVYWYRQLPEEGLKFMVYLQKENIIDESGMPKERFSAEFPKEGPSILRIQQVVRGDSAAYFCASSPEWVAGELFFGEGSRLTVL.